Detailed here is one T cell receptor (beta chain). This entry is derived from a study of T cell changes during pregnancy in multiple sclerosis. Profiled with immunoSEQ multiplex PCR; TCRdb holds only in-frame clones, not every one. The sample records some 89,000 clones, about 94% being singletons. CDR3 length: 15 amino acids. Germline loops: CDR1 LGHNA, CDR2 YNFKEQ. J lost 4 bases, V lost 0 bases, and 5 bases had no gene match. The V gene is TRBV4-2, the J gene TRBJ2-7, with TRBD2 matching 8 bases. The sequences come from peripheral blood, collected in the third trimester of pregnancy. The TCR was taken from a female donor with multiple sclerosis, enrolled in a pregnancy study. CDR3: CASSQEVGTSYEQYF. The CDR3, as DNA: TGTGCCAGCAGCCAAGAAGTCGGGACTAGTTACGAGCAGTACTTC.